One and the same sample provided the 27 T cell receptor beta chains below, sequenced in a study of T cell responses to AZD1222 COVID-19 vaccine. TCRdb's table, derived via immunoSEQ multiplex PCR, lists solely in-frame clones and lacks some. In the table there are approximately 180,000 clones, about 92% of which are singletons. This specimen consisted of peripheral blood, obtained on day 0 of AZD1222 vaccination. The receptor source for this set is an adult in good health.

Notes on this clone: This specimen includes other DNA sequences encoding the same CDR3. The V call is TRBV12-3 or TRBV12-4, the J call TRBJ1-1; D not certain. The CDR3 is 12 amino acids. Trimming took off 3 bases at V and 0 bases at J, with 2 bases between the two ends. The CDR3 nucleotides read TGTGCCAGCAGTTTGATGAACACTGAAGCTTTCTTT. Residues: CASSLMNTEAFF.

This clone has more than one count but fewer than ten. Here the CDR3 reads CASTGGRDSGNTIYF. DNA for the CDR3: TGTGCCAGCACCGGCGGTCGCGACTCTGGAAACACCATATATTTT. This chain joins TRBV19 and TRBJ1-3; D not certain. Germline loops: CDR1 LNHDA, CDR2 SQIVND (reference sequence). CDR3 length: 15 amino acids. Trimming left V 9 bases short and J 0 bases short, with 15 bases between.

The V and J genes are TRBV5-6 and TRBJ1-1, with TRBD1 matching 8 bases. V shed 4 bases, J shed 1 base, and the junction held 6 bases outside the gene matches. The CDR3 is made up of 15 amino acids. Germline CDR1 and CDR2: SGHDT and YYEEEE. The CDR3 DNA follows: TGTGCCAGCAGCCCTGGACAGGGTTGGAACACTGAAGCTTTCTTT. It translates to CASSPGQGWNTEAFF.

This clone came up many times. V usage is TRBV4-2 and J usage is TRBJ2-3; 13 nucleotides agree with TRBD2. V shed 1 base and J 4 bases; nucleotides not matched to a gene: 2. The CDR3 runs 16 residues. Germline CDR1 is LGHNA and CDR2 is YNFKEQ. The CDR3 DNA reads as TGTGCCAGCAGCCAAGCCGGGACTAGCGGGGCAGATACGCAGTATTTT. Amino acids: CASSQAGTSGADTQYF.

The chain couples TRBV30 to TRBJ1-3; D is ambiguous. Deletions cut 0 bases from V and 6 bases from J, with 6 bases between. Germline V lookup: CDR1 GTSNPN, CDR2 SVGIG (reference sequence). The CDR3 covers 12 residues. The CDR3 loop reads CAWSVSSNTIYF. Written as DNA, the CDR3 is TGTGCCTGGAGTGTATCTTCAAACACCATATATTTT.

The V gene is TRBV6-2 or TRBV6-3, the J gene TRBJ1-4; D might be TRBD1 (5 bases). The germline gives CDR1 MNHEY, CDR2 SVGEGT. V was cut by 2 bases and J by 6 bases, with 13 bases left in between. The CDR3 runs to 15 residues. This CDR3 reads CASSYGGGSYEKLFF. For the CDR3, the DNA is TGTGCCAGCAGTTACGGCGGGGGATCATATGAAAAACTGTTTTTT.

This clone turned up a few times. The V call is TRBV11-2, the J call TRBJ1-1; D gene uncertain. The germline V and J ends were trimmed by 4 bases and 5 bases, with 11 bases remaining between them. In germline, CDR1 is SGHAT, CDR2 FQNNGV. This CDR3 comprises 13 residues. The CDR3 protein is CASSSIPDTEAFF. CDR3 DNA: TGTGCCAGCAGCTCAATACCGGATACTGAAGCTTTCTTT. The whole variable domain, filled in from reference TRBV11-2 and TRBJ1-1, reads EAGVAQSPRYKIIEKRQSVAFWCNPISGHATLYWYQQILGQGPKLLIQFQNNGVVDDSQLPKDRFSAERLKGVDSTLKIQPAKLEDSAVYLCASSSIPDTEAFFGQGTRLTVV.

In this sample, this clone turned up once. The chain employs TRBV25-1 and TRBJ1-2; TRBD1 might be the D (5 bases). The germline V gene encodes CDR1 MGHDK and CDR2 SYGVNS. The V end lost 0 bases, the J end lost 4 bases, and 12 bases lay between the germline ends. This CDR3 has 15 amino acids. The CDR3 sequence: CASSEYKGATYGYTF. As DNA, the CDR3 is TGTGCCAGCAGTGAATATAAAGGGGCTACCTATGGCTACACCTTC.

Here the CDR3 DNA reads TGTGCCAGCAGCTTGGATGGGGGGCGATGGAATCAGCCCCAGCATTTT. Its protein product is CASSLDGGRWNQPQHF. The J gene is TRBJ1-5, the V gene TRBV5-4; a weak D match, TRBD1 (6 bases). Trimming stripped 0 bases from V and 4 bases from J, with 14 bases between. Germline CDR1 is SGHNT and CDR2 is YYREEE (reference sequence). The CDR3 length is 16 residues.

The J gene is TRBJ1-3, the V gene TRBV7-6; D uncertain. The CDR3 length is 15 residues. The V gene's germline CDR1 is SGHVS and CDR2 FNYEAQ. V was trimmed by 1 base and J by 0 bases, leaving 7 bases between them. CDR3 sequence (DNA): TGTGCCAGCAGCTTAGGGCCCTCCTCTGGAAACACCATATATTTT. Translated, it gives CASSLGPSSGNTIYF.

The chain employs TRBV18 and TRBJ2-3; 7 positions match TRBD1. Trimming cost V 3 bases and J 2 bases; bases outside gene matches: 5. There are 15 residues in the CDR3. Germline V lookup: CDR1 KGHSH, CDR2 LQKENI. The CDR3 loop reads CASSPGQISTDTQYF. In nucleotides, the CDR3 is TGTGCCAGCTCACCGGGACAGATCTCCACAGATACGCAGTATTTT.

This chain links TRBV7-9 with TRBJ1-4; tentatively, D is TRBD1 (5 bases). The CDR3 length is 16 residues. CDR1 is SEHNR, CDR2 FQNEAQ, per germline (reference sequence). V was clipped by 5 bases and J by 0 bases, with 13 bases between them. CDR3 in amino acids: CASSERQTTTNEKLFF. CDR3 DNA sequence: TGTGCCAGCAGCGAACGACAGACAACAACTAATGAAAAACTGTTTTTT. The complete variable domain, with remaining parts taken from reference TRBV7-9 and TRBJ1-4, reads DTGVSQNPRHKITKRGQNVTFRCDPISEHNRLYWYRQTLGQGPEFLTYFQNEAQLEKSRLLSDRFSAERPKGSFSTLEIQRTEQGDSAMYLCASSERQTTTNEKLFFGSGTQLSVL.

The chain couples TRBV2 to TRBJ2-2; no definite D call. This CDR3 is 12 amino acids long. The germline V gene encodes CDR1 SNHLY and CDR2 FYNNEI. Trimming shortened V by 3 bases and J by 5 bases, and 4 bases separated the two germline ends. CDR3 in amino acids: CASSDSTGELFF. The CDR3, as DNA: TGTGCCAGCAGTGACAGTACCGGGGAGCTGTTTTTT.

The J gene is TRBJ1-4, the V gene TRBV30, with D perhaps matching TRBD1 (6 bases). Germline V gene sequence: CDR1 GTSNPN, CDR2 SVGIG (reference sequence). The ends were cut back, 7 bases at V and 5 bases at J, with 17 bases in the middle. CDR3 length: 14 amino acids. This chain's CDR3 is CASDAGALNEKLFF. The CDR3, as DNA: TGTGCCTCCGATGCGGGGGCTTTAAATGAAAAACTGTTTTTT.

This sequence joins TRBV5-1 and TRBJ1-1; D not resolved. V lost 3 bases to trimming and J lost 2 bases, with 8 bases between them. The CDR3 has 13 amino acids. Germline V gene data show CDR1 as SGHRS and CDR2 as YFSETQ. The CDR3 DNA reads TGCGCCAGCAGCTCAGATACAAACACTGAAGCTTTCTTT. Translated: CASSSDTNTEAFF. The variable domain in full, completed from reference TRBV5-1 and TRBJ1-1, reads KAGVTQTPRYLIKTRGQQVTLSCSPISGHRSVSWYQQTPGQGLQFLFEYFSETQRNKGNFPGRFSGRQFSNSRSEMNVSTLELGDSALYLCASSSDTNTEAFFGQGTRLTVV.

The chain employs TRBV18 and TRBJ1-4, with D maybe TRBD1 (6 bases). Trimming removed 1 base from V and 8 bases from J, with 14 bases in between. Per germline, CDR1 KGHSH and CDR2 LQKENI. This CDR3 comprises 15 residues. CDR3 in amino acids: CASSPQAGDEEKLFF. CDR3 bases: TGTGCCAGCTCACCACAGGCAGGGGATGAAGAAAAACTGTTTTTT.

The V and J genes are TRBV27 and TRBJ2-7; maybe TRBD2 (5 bases). Germline V CDR1 and CDR2: MNHEY, SMNVEV (reference sequence). The CDR3 spans 14 residues. V lost 2 bases to trimming and J lost 7 bases, with 15 bases between them. CDR3 sequence reads: CASSLVPKTGEQYF. CDR3 bases: TGTGCCAGCAGTTTAGTCCCGAAAACGGGGGAGCAGTACTTC.

This chain links TRBV3-1 (or the pseudogene TRBV3-2) with TRBJ1-6, with D perhaps matching TRBD1 (5 bases). The V and J ends lost 1 base and 13 bases respectively, with 17 bases between them. Germline V gene data show CDR1 as LGHDT and CDR2 as YNNKEL (reference sequence). The CDR3 is made up of 15 amino acids. CDR3 nucleotide sequence: TGTGCCAGCAGCCAAGTACCCCTGACGGGGGTCCCCCTCCACTTT. This codes for CASSQVPLTGVPLHF.

This sequence joins TRBV10-3 and TRBJ2-1; TRBD2 agrees at 10 bases. Germline CDR1 ENHRY, CDR2 SYGVKD. Unmatched junction bases numbered 11, after V lost 2 bases and J lost 4 bases. The CDR3 runs 18 residues. CDR3: CAISEPSTGLADYNEQFF. For the CDR3, the DNA is TGTGCCATCAGTGAGCCGTCAACCGGACTAGCGGATTACAATGAGCAGTTCTTC.

The chain carries TRBV29-1 and TRBJ1-1; TRBD1 matches 8 bases. The CDR3 spans 15 residues. J was trimmed by 3 bases and V by 5 bases; bases with no gene match: 11. From germline, CDR1 is SQVTM and CDR2 ANQGSEA. The CDR3, as DNA: TGCAGCGTTAATGGCAGGGGGCGATGGTACACTGAAGCTTTCTTT. Translating it yields CSVNGRGRWYTEAFF.

Only a few counts were recorded for this clone. At the DNA level, this CDR3 is encoded by other sequences in the same sample as well. The V gene is TRBV4-2, the J gene TRBJ2-7, with D perhaps matching TRBD1 (6 bases). The CDR3 is 13 amino acids. The V end was cut by 4 bases, the J end by 5 bases, with 12 bases between. The germline gives CDR1 LGHNA, CDR2 YNFKEQ. CDR3 sequence: CASSPRAGDEQYF. DNA of the CDR3: TGTGCCAGCAGCCCGAGGGCAGGGGACGAGCAGTACTTC.

The CDR3: CATSREDPRVGETQYF. Here the CDR3 DNA reads TGTGCCACCAGCAGAGAAGATCCCAGGGTGGGCGAGACCCAGTACTTC. J is TRBJ2-5 and V is TRBV15, with D maybe TRBD1 (5 bases). The CDR3 length is 16 residues. The V gene's germline CDR1 is LNHNV and CDR2 YYDKDF (reference sequence). Trimming pared 0 bases from V and 5 bases from J, leaving 16 bases between.

This chain uses TRBV2 with TRBJ1-1; TRBD1 agrees at 8 bases. The trim removed 6 bases at V and 6 bases at J, leaving 9 bases unmatched. Germline loops: CDR1 SNHLY, CDR2 FYNNEI. The CDR3 is 14 residues long. The chain's CDR3 is CASREGQVGSEAFF. The CDR3 coding sequence is TGTGCCAGCAGGGAGGGACAGGTGGGATCTGAAGCTTTCTTT.

The rearrangement joins TRBV6-5 to TRBJ1-1; D is undetermined. Trimming removed 3 bases from V and 1 base from J, with 9 bases in between. There are 14 residues in the CDR3. CDR1 and CDR2 (germline): MNHEY, SVGAGI. The CDR3 bases are TGTGCCAGCAGTTATAGGGTTGGGAACACTGAAGCTTTCTTT. Its protein is CASSYRVGNTEAFF.

V and J are TRBV5-4 and TRBJ2-5; possible D gene TRBD2, 5 bases. This CDR3 comprises 17 residues. Germline V gene data show CDR1 as SGHNT and CDR2 as YYREEE (reference sequence). V dropped 3 bases and J dropped 5 bases, with 23 bases sitting between them. In nucleotides, the CDR3 is TGTGCCAGCAGCTCCAAAAGTAGCGCTGACCTGAGGGAGACCCAGTACTTC. Protein sequence: CASSSKSSADLRETQYF.

Concerning this clone: Additional DNA sequences in this sample encode the identical CDR3. The CDR3 nucleotides are TGTGCCAGCAGCCAAGGCACCTACGAGCAGTACTTC. This sequence encodes CASSQGTYEQYF. The V gene is TRBV3-1 (or the pseudogene TRBV3-2), the J gene TRBJ2-7; D gene ambiguous. The germline V gene has CDR1 LGHDT and CDR2 YNNKEL (reference sequence). The CDR3 has 12 residues. With 1 base removed from V and 2 bases from J, the gap between germline ends came to 3 bases.

The chain uses TRBV28 and TRBJ1-2, with no clear D. The ends were cut back, 5 bases at V and 2 bases at J, with 12 bases in the middle. This CDR3 is 14 amino acids long. Germline CDR1 reads MDHEN; CDR2 reads SYDVKM. In DNA, the CDR3 is TGTGCCAGCAGTGTCGGAGGGCTAAACTATGGCTACACCTTC. Its protein product is CASSVGGLNYGYTF.